This entry lists 15 T cell receptor beta chains sequenced from one sample in a study of OX40 agonist ivuxolimab in advanced cancers. Data came from immunoSEQ multiplex PCR; TCRdb stores just in-frame clones and leaves some out. The data hold under 15,000 clones, with about 75% observed a single time. The sequencing used CD4+ or CD8+ T cells sorted from blood, collected in a trial of the OX40 agonist ivuxolimab. The receptors stem from an adult with an advanced solid tumor such as melanoma, head and neck, liver or kidney cancer.

This clone appeared once. The rearrangement links TRBV27 to TRBJ2-7; D is unresolved. The CDR3 length is 13 residues. Germline V gene lookup returns CDR1 MNHEY and CDR2 SMNVEV (reference sequence). The ends were cut back, 6 bases at V and 0 bases at J, with 9 bases in the middle. The CDR3 reads CASSQFGSYEQYF. CDR3 nucleotide sequence: TGTGCCAGCAGCCAATTCGGCTCCTACGAGCAGTACTTC.

The chain links TRBV19 to TRBJ2-7; D possibly corresponds to TRBD1 (6 bases). The CDR3 runs to 15 residues. Germline lookup yields CDR1 LNHDA and CDR2 SQIVND (reference sequence). V was clipped by 4 bases and J by 7 bases, with 20 bases between them. The CDR3 region is CASSSFEGVKLEQYF. CDR3 coding DNA: TGTGCCAGTAGTAGCTTTGAGGGGGTTAAATTGGAGCAGTACTTC.

The chain recombines TRBV9 with TRBJ2-5; 8 bases line up with TRBD1. The CDR3 has 14 residues. The germline CDR1 and CDR2 sequences are SGDLS and YYNGEE. V trimming: 1 base; J trimming: 5 bases; junction bases outside the gene matches: 4. The CDR3, as DNA: TGTGCCAGCAGCGTACAGGGGGCGGTGGAGACCCAGTACTTC. It encodes CASSVQGAVETQYF.

The CDR3 loop is CASSPWDRTGNTIYF. CDR3 coding DNA: TGTGCCAGCAGCCCGTGGGACAGGACTGGAAACACCATATATTTT. This sequence joins TRBV9 and TRBJ1-3, with TRBD1 identical over 8 bases. With V trimmed by 4 bases and J by 2 bases, 5 bases remained unmatched. Germline assignment: CDR1 SGDLS and CDR2 YYNGEE. The CDR3 is 15 residues long.

The chain recombines TRBV23-1 with TRBJ2-7; 14 bases are shared with TRBD2. TRBV23-1 is filed as an ORF, its function uncertain. The CDR3 totals 16 residues. The V gene end was trimmed by 4 bases and the J gene end by 0 bases; junction bases not matched to a gene: 2. The CDR3: CASSPGTSGSSYEQYF. CDR3 sequence (DNA): TGCGCCAGCAGTCCCGGGACTAGCGGGAGCTCCTACGAGCAGTACTTC.

V usage is TRBV9 and J usage is TRBJ1-3; D not resolved. Trimming left V 0 bases short and J 4 bases short, with 8 bases between. The CDR3 extends over 14 amino acids. From germline, CDR1 is SGDLS and CDR2 YYNGEE. The CDR3 DNA is TGTGCCAGCAGCGTAGCTACAGTCGGAAACACCATATATTTT. It specifies CASSVATVGNTIYF.

This chain joins TRBV4-1 and TRBJ1-5; D unclear. Looked up from germline, CDR1 is MGHRA and CDR2 is YSYEKL. This CDR3 spans 16 amino acids. V shed 0 bases and J shed 0 bases, with 9 bases lying between them. This CDR3 reads CASSQEFGYSNQPQHF. The CDR3 DNA follows: TGCGCCAGCAGCCAAGAATTCGGCTATAGCAATCAGCCCCAGCATTTT.

The gene calls are TRBV30 and TRBJ2-7, with D tentatively TRBD1 (5 bases). Trimming stripped 1 base from V and 2 bases from J, with 9 bases between. Germline CDR1 reads GTSNPN; CDR2 reads SVGIG (reference sequence). This CDR3 is built from 13 residues. The CDR3 protein is CAWSGQGTYEQYF. For the CDR3, the DNA is TGTGCCTGGAGTGGGCAGGGCACCTACGAGCAGTACTTC.

The chain employs TRBV11-2 and TRBJ2-7; 7 bases are shared with TRBD1. The CDR3 is 15 amino acids. Germline loops: CDR1 SGHAT, CDR2 FQNNGV. The trim removed 5 bases at V and 3 bases at J, leaving 10 bases unmatched. CDR3 region: CASSLLQGQIYEQYF. The CDR3 DNA reads as TGTGCCAGCAGCCTTTTACAGGGACAGATCTACGAGCAGTACTTC.

The chain combines TRBV25-1 with TRBJ2-7, with D possibly TRBD1 on 5 matching bases. V was pared by 1 base and J by 2 bases, with 15 bases between. Germline CDR1 is MGHDK and CDR2 is SYGVNS. The CDR3 has 16 residues. Here the CDR3 reads CASSEFFQGGAYEQYF. CDR3 nucleotide sequence: TGTGCCAGCAGTGAATTTTTTCAGGGTGGTGCCTACGAGCAGTACTTC.

V gene TRBV6-5 combines with J gene TRBJ1-1; tentative D call: TRBD1 (5 bases). The germline V gene has CDR1 MNHEY and CDR2 SVGAGI. The CDR3 has 14 residues. Trimming removed 3 bases from V and 2 bases from J, with 10 bases in between. In nucleotides, the CDR3 is TGTGCCAGCAGTTATAACCGGGACAACACTGAAGCTTTCTTT. Translation gives CASSYNRDNTEAFF.

This chain joins TRBV4-1 and TRBJ2-7, with D possibly TRBD1 on 6 matching bases. Trimming left V 3 bases short and J 2 bases short, with 14 bases between. Germline V gene sequence: CDR1 MGHRA, CDR2 YSYEKL. The CDR3 covers 15 residues. In DNA form, the CDR3 reads TGCGCCAGCAGCCAGTCCGGGACAAACGCCTACGAGCAGTACTTC. Translation: CASSQSGTNAYEQYF.

This chain connects TRBV18 to TRBJ2-5; 9 nucleotides match TRBD2. This CDR3 region has 15 residues. Trimming removed 5 bases from V and 3 bases from J; junction bases left unmatched: 7. Germline V gene lookup returns CDR1 KGHSH and CDR2 LQKENI. CDR3 loop: CASSSQGLAKETQYF. CDR3 DNA: TGTGCCAGCTCATCTCAAGGACTAGCGAAAGAGACCCAGTACTTC.

The V and J genes are TRBV29-1 and TRBJ2-3, with D unresolved. Trimming took 8 bases from V and 1 from J, leaving 7 bases between them. There are 11 residues in the CDR3. Germline loops: CDR1 SQVTM, CDR2 ANQGSEA. Here the CDR3 DNA reads TGCAGCCCCCTGGGCACAGATACGCAGTATTTT. Translated, it gives CSPLGTDTQYF.

V gene TRBV12-2 combines with J gene TRBJ2-7; TRBD2, the D gene given by the table, was not confirmed from the DNA. TRBV12-2 is a recognized pseudogene. The CDR3 has 16 residues. In DNA form, the CDR3 reads TGTGCAAGTCGTCGACACGGGACTAGCGCTTCCTACGAGCAGTACTTC. Translated, it gives CASRRHGTSASYEQYF.